This is a list of T cell receptor beta chains from one sample in a study of response to subunit inactivated influenza vaccine. From the RT-PCR reads, TCRdb called clonotypes with MiXCR, one entry per CDR3 protein. The table has around 760,000 distinct CDR3 sequences, approximately 15% seen once. Specimen: PBMCs from blood, collected 14 to 15 days before vaccination. These receptors were taken from a man aged 50 or older who received an inactivated influenza vaccine. Both conserved end residues are part of each CDR3. D genes are given only for firm matches. Size values are once, few and many counts, or a class for expanded clones, and some rows have none.

size: NA
D: TRBD1
J: TRBJ2-3
V: TRBV3-1
CDR3: CASSRQGEDTQYF
DNA: TGTGCCAGCAGCCGACAGGGGGAGGATACGCAGTATTTT

size: few
D: TRBD2
J: TRBJ2-2
V: TRBV12-3/TRBV12-4
CDR3: CASRLAGSTPETGELFF
DNA: TGTGCCAGCAGACTAGCGGGGTCAACCCCGGAGACCGGGGAGCTGTTTTTT

size: many
D: TRBD1
J: TRBJ2-1
V: TRBV5-1
CDR3: CASSPQAGTVNNEQFF
DNA: TGCGCCAGCAGCCCTCAGGCCGGGACAGTCAACAATGAGCAGTTCTTC

size: NA
D: TRBD1
J: TRBJ1-6
V: TRBV11-2
CDR3: CASSSDRGRSPLHF
DNA: TGTGCCAGCAGCTCCGACAGGGGGAGATCACCCCTCCACTTT

size: many
D: NA
J: TRBJ1-4
V: TRBV6-1
CDR3: CASSGRWGAGEKLFF
DNA: TGTGCCAGCAGTGGCAGATGGGGGGCAGGGGAAAAACTGTTTTTT

size: once
D: NA
J: TRBJ2-7
V: TRBV28
CDR3: CASIGGPTYEQYF
DNA: TGTGCCAGTATCGGGGGGCCAACCTACGAGCAGTACTTC

size: NA
D: NA
J: TRBJ1-6
V: TRBV6-5
CDR3: CASSYGAAYNSPLHF
DNA: TGTGCCAGCAGTTACGGGGCAGCATATAATTCACCCCTCCACTTT

size: NA
D: NA
J: TRBJ2-7
V: TRBV20-1
CDR3: CSASDYSFGEQYF
DNA: TGCAGTGCTAGTGACTATAGCTTTGGCGAGCAGTACTTC

size: few
D: NA
J: TRBJ2-7
V: TRBV4-2
CDR3: CASSQDPTSMVIHEQYF
DNA: TGTGCCAGCAGCCAAGATCCGACCTCCATGGTAATCCACGAGCAGTACTTC

size: NA
D: NA
J: TRBJ1-5
V: TRBV4-1
CDR3: CASSQEDRLNQPQHF
DNA: TGCGCCAGCAGCCAAGAAGACAGGCTCAATCAGCCCCAGCATTTT

size: NA
D: NA
J: TRBJ1-4
V: TRBV30
CDR3: CACWSAGGEKLFF
DNA: TGTGCCTGTTGGTCGGCGGGTGGGGAAAAACTGTTTTTT

size: NA
D: NA
J: TRBJ2-7
V: TRBV28
CDR3: CASRDVVSSYEQYF
DNA: TGTGCCAGCAGGGACGTCGTGAGCTCCTACGAGCAGTACTTC

size: few
D: NA
J: TRBJ1-1
V: TRBV20-1
CDR3: CSALSGRNTEAFF
DNA: TGCAGTGCTCTGTCCGGCAGAAACACTGAAGCTTTCTTT

size: NA
D: TRBD1
J: TRBJ2-1
V: TRBV2
CDR3: CASSGQGFVYEQFF
DNA: TGTGCCAGCAGTGGACAGGGTTTCGTATATGAGCAGTTCTTC

size: few
D: NA
J: TRBJ2-4
V: TRBV3-1
CDR3: CASSLTSQAKNIQYF
DNA: TGTGCCAGCAGCTTAACCTCACAAGCCAAAAACATTCAGTACTTC

size: few
D: NA
J: TRBJ2-6
V: TRBV4-2
CDR3: CASSQDQAYSGANVLTF
DNA: TGTGCCAGCAGCCAAGATCAGGCGTACTCTGGGGCCAACGTCCTGACTTTC

size: few
D: NA
J: TRBJ2-7
V: TRBV6-2/TRBV6-3
CDR3: CASSYPGRGAYEQYF
DNA: TGTGCCAGCAGTTACCCGGGTCGGGGCGCCTACGAGCAGTACTTC

size: NA
D: NA
J: TRBJ1-1
V: TRBV10-1
CDR3: CASSESRQEAFF
DNA: TGCGCCAGCAGTGAGTCGCGTCAAGAAGCTTTCTTT

size: few
D: NA
J: TRBJ1-1
V: TRBV20-1
CDR3: CSAGEVPSTEAFF
DNA: TGCAGTGCTGGAGAAGTCCCGTCGACTGAAGCTTTCTTT

size: few
D: TRBD1
J: TRBJ1-6
V: TRBV9
CDR3: CASSTGTGEVSPLHF
DNA: TGTGCCAGCAGCACCGGGACAGGGGAGGTTTCACCCCTCCACTTT

size: NA
D: NA
J: TRBJ2-2
V: TRBV11-2
CDR3: CASSQWGYGTGELFF
DNA: TGTGCCAGCAGCCAATGGGGGTATGGCACCGGGGAGCTGTTTTTT

size: NA
D: NA
J: TRBJ1-3
V: TRBV5-1
CDR3: CASSLGSGAWKDF
DNA: TGCGCCAGCAGCTTGGGGTCGGGCGCCTGGAAGGATTTT

size: NA
D: TRBD1
J: TRBJ2-1
V: TRBV30
CDR3: CAWSVPGQGRSEQFF
DNA: TGTGCCTGGAGTGTACCGGGACAGGGGAGAAGTGAGCAGTTCTTC

size: NA
D: TRBD1
J: TRBJ2-5
V: TRBV29-1
CDR3: CSVQPGTGSQETQYF
DNA: TGCAGCGTTCAACCCGGGACAGGGTCCCAAGAGACCCAGTACTTC

size: many
D: NA
J: TRBJ2-3
V: TRBV5-5
CDR3: CASSLEGIGGTDTQYF
DNA: TGTGCCAGCAGCTTGGAGGGCATTGGGGGAACAGATACGCAGTATTTT

size: NA
D: NA
J: TRBJ2-1
V: TRBV5-1
CDR3: CASSLEPGANFDEQFF
DNA: TGCGCCAGCAGCTTGGAGCCGGGTGCTAATTTCGATGAGCAGTTCTTC

size: NA
D: TRBD2
J: TRBJ2-5
V: TRBV9
CDR3: CASSSLLAGGRETQYF
DNA: TGTGCCAGCAGCAGTCTTCTAGCGGGGGGTCGAGAGACCCAGTACTTC

size: many
D: NA
J: TRBJ2-1
V: TRBV4-3
CDR3: CASSQDWSVYNEQFF
DNA: TGCGCCAGCAGCCAAGATTGGTCCGTCTACAATGAGCAGTTCTTC